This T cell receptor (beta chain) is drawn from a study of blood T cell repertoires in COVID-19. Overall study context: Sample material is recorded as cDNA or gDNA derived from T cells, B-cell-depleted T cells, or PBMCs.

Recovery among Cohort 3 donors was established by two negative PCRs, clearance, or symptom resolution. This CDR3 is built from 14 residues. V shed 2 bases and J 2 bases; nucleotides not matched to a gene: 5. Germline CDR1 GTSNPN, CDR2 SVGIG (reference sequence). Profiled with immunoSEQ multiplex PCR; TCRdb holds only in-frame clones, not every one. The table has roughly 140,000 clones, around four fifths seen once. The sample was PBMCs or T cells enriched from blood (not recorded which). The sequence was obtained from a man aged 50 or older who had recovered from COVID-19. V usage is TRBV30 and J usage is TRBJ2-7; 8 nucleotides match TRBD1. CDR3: CAWSKEQGAYEQYF. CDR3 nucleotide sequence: TGTGCCTGGAGTAAAGAACAGGGGGCCTACGAGCAGTACTTC.